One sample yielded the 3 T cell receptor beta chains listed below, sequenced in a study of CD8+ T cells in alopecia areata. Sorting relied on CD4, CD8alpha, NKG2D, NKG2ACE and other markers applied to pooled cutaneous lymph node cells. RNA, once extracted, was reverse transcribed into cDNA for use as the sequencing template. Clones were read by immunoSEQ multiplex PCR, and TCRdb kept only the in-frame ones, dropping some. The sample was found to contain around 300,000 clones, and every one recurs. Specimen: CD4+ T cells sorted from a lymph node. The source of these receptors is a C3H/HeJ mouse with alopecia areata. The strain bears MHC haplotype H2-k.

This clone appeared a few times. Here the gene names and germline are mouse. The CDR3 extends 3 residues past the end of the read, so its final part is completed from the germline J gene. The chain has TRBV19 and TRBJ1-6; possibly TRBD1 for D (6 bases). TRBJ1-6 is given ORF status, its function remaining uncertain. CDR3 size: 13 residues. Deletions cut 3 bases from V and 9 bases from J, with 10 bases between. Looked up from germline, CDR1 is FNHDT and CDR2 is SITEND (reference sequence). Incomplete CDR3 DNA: TGTGCCAGCAGTAAGCAGGGGAGTTCGCCC. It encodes CASSKQGSSP. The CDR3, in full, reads CASSKQGSSPLYF.

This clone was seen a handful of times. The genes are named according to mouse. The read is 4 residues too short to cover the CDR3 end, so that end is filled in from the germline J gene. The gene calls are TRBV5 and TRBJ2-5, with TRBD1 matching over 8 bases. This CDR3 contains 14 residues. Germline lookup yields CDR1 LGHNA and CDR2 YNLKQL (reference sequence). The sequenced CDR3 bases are TGTGCCAGCAGCCAAGTCAGGGGGCGAGAC. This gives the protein CASSQVRGRD. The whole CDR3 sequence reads CASSQVRGRDTQYF.

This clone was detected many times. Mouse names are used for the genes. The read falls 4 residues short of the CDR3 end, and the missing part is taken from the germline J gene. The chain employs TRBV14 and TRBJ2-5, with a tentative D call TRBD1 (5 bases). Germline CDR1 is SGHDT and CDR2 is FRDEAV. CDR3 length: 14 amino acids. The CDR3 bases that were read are TGTGCCAGCAGTTTGAAACAGGTGATAGAC. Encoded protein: CASSLKQVID. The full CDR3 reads CASSLKQVIDTQYF.